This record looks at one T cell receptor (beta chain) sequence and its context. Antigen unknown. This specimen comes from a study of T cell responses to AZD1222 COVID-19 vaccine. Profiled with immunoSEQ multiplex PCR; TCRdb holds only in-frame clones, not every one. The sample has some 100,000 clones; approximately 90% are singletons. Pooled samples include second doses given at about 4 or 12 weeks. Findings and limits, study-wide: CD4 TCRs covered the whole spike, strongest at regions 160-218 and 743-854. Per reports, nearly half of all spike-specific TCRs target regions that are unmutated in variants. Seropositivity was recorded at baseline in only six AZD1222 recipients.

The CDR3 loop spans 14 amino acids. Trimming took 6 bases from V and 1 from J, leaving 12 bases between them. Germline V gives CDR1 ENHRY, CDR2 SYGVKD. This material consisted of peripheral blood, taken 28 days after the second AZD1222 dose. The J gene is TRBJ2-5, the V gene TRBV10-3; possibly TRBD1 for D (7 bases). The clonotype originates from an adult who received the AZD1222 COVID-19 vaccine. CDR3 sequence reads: CAIREGQIQETQYF. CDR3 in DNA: TGTGCCATCAGGGAGGGACAGATCCAAGAGACCCAGTACTTC.